These 20 T cell receptor beta chains share one sample of origin, sequenced in a study of blood T cell repertoires in COVID-19. Generated by immunoSEQ multiplex PCR, the TCRdb table keeps only in-frame clones and is missing some. The sample yields some 200,000 clones, 89% seen once. Specimen: peripheral blood. These TCRs come from a middle-aged woman with acute or convalescent COVID-19.

This clone was recorded only once. This chain joins TRBV5-6 and TRBJ2-2; D perhaps matches TRBD2 (5 bases). The CDR3 covers 15 residues. Germline assignment: CDR1 SGHDT and CDR2 YYEEEE. V lost 4 bases and J 0 bases, leaving 10 bases between the germline ends. CDR3 amino acids: CASSAGLSNTGELFF. CDR3 coding DNA: TGTGCCAGCAGCGCCGGACTTTCGAACACCGGGGAGCTGTTTTTT. The whole variable domain, filled in from reference TRBV5-6 and TRBJ2-2, reads DAGVTQSPTHLIKTRGQQVTLRCSPKSGHDTVSWYQQALGQGPQFIFQYYEEEERQRGNFPDRFSGHQFPNYSSELNVNALLLGDSALYLCASSAGLSNTGELFFGEGSRLTVL.

The J gene is TRBJ1-1, the V gene TRBV6-5; D may be TRBD1 (5 bases). The germline V gene encodes CDR1 MNHEY and CDR2 SVGAGI. The length of the CDR3 is 14 residues. Trimming took 6 bases from V and 3 from J, leaving 14 bases between them. The CDR3, as DNA: TGTGCCAGCAGCCGACAGCTAAGGGACACTGAAGCTTTCTTT. Translating gives CASSRQLRDTEAFF.

The genes are TRBV5-1 and TRBJ2-2; 14 bases fit TRBD2. Germline CDR1 is SGHRS and CDR2 is YFSETQ. With 3 bases clipped from V and 1 base from J, the junction kept 5 bases outside the gene matches. This CDR3 has 18 residues. CDR3 coding DNA: TGCGCCAGCAGCTACCGACTAGCGGGGGGGCGGAACACCGGGGAGCTGTTTTTT. Its translation: CASSYRLAGGRNTGELFF.

The genes are TRBV9 and TRBJ2-3, with D perhaps TRBD2 (7 bases). Germline assignment: CDR1 SGDLS and CDR2 YYNGEE. Trimming removed 2 bases at V and 0 bases at J, with 10 bases between. CDR3 length: 15 residues. CDR3 loop: CASSVRGASTDTQYF. The CDR3 nucleotides read TGTGCCAGCAGCGTCCGGGGGGCGAGCACAGATACGCAGTATTTT.

The rearrangement joins TRBV5-4 to TRBJ1-2; perhaps TRBD1 as D (6 bases). CDR3 length: 16 residues. Trimming removed 1 base from V and 6 bases from J, with 19 bases in between. Germline CDR1 reads SGHNT; CDR2 reads YYREEE (reference sequence). CDR3 sequence: CASSLLGGPLKDGYTF. In nucleotides, the CDR3 is TGTGCCAGCAGCTTGTTGGGGGGGCCCCTAAAGGATGGCTACACCTTC.

The chain has TRBV15 and TRBJ1-2, with TRBD1 as a possible D gene (5 bases). CDR1 and CDR2 from the germline V gene are LNHNV and YYDKDF (reference sequence). The V and J ends lost 3 bases and 5 bases respectively, with 19 bases between them. CDR3 length: 16 amino acids. The CDR3 nucleotides are TGTGCCACCAGCAGCCGCGGAGGGGAGGCCGAGTATGGCTACACCTTC. Translation: CATSSRGGEAEYGYTF.

V usage is TRBV19 and J usage is TRBJ1-3, with D possibly matching TRBD1 (6 bases). The germline gives CDR1 LNHDA, CDR2 SQIVND (reference sequence). The CDR3 is 14 amino acids. The V gene lost 6 bases and the J gene lost 2 bases, with 11 bases spanning the gap. CDR3 DNA sequence: TGTGCCAGTAGCCGGGACAAGGCTGGAAACACCATATATTTT. This codes for CASSRDKAGNTIYF.

The V and J genes are TRBV12-5 and TRBJ2-1; 11 bases line up with TRBD2. Germline-derived CDR1 and CDR2 are LGHNT and FRNRAP. This CDR3 is built from 14 residues. The V segment lost 7 bases and the J segment 7 bases; nucleotides outside the gene matches: 6. Written as DNA, the CDR3 is TGTGCTAGTGCCTCGACTAGCGGGGTGAATGAGCAGTTCTTC. This encodes CASASTSGVNEQFF.

The chain uses TRBV27 and TRBJ2-6; D not certain. Trimming pared 5 bases from V and 6 bases from J, leaving 17 bases between. From germline, CDR1 is MNHEY and CDR2 SMNVEV (reference sequence). The CDR3 has 16 amino acids. CDR3 in amino acids: CASSPRDPLEANVLTF. The CDR3 nucleotides read TGTGCCAGCAGTCCACGAGACCCCCTAGAGGCCAACGTCCTGACTTTC.

The chain combines TRBV24-1 with TRBJ2-3; 9 nucleotides agree with TRBD2. Germline assignment: CDR1 KGHDR and CDR2 SFDVKD. This CDR3 region has 20 residues. V lost 4 bases to trimming and J lost 2 bases; unmatched junction nucleotides: 18. CDR3 residues: CATSDSGVAGGLRDTDTQYF. In DNA, the CDR3 is TGTGCCACCAGTGACTCCGGGGTGGCGGGGGGGCTCCGGGACACAGATACGCAGTATTTT.

This sequence joins TRBV30 and TRBJ1-5; tentative D call: TRBD1 (5 bases). The ends were cut back, 5 bases at V and 4 bases at J, with 12 bases in the middle. This CDR3 has 13 amino acids. Germline values: CDR1 GTSNPN, CDR2 SVGIG (reference sequence). The CDR3 here is CAWETGPNQPQHF. The DNA for the CDR3 is TGTGCCTGGGAAACAGGTCCTAATCAGCCCCAGCATTTT. Drawing the rest from reference TRBV30 and TRBJ1-5, the complete variable domain is SQTIHQWPATLVQPVGSPLSLECTVEGTSNPNLYWYRQAAGRGLQLLFYSVGIGQISSEVPQNLSASRPQDRQFILSSKKLLLSDSGFYLCAWETGPNQPQHFGDGTRLSIL.

The chain recombines TRBV29-1 with TRBJ1-2; TRBD1 agrees at 7 bases. Germline values: CDR1 SQVTM, CDR2 ANQGSEA. The CDR3 sequence is 12 residues long. The trim removed 6 bases at V and 3 bases at J, leaving 4 bases unmatched. The CDR3 DNA follows: TGCAGCGTCCTCGGGACAGACTATGGCTACACCTTC. It translates to CSVLGTDYGYTF.

The CDR3 here is CASSPPSNTEAFF. The CDR3 DNA follows: TGTGCCAGCTCACCACCTTCTAACACTGAAGCTTTCTTT. The rearrangement links TRBV18 to TRBJ1-1; D uncertain. The germline V gene has CDR1 KGHSH and CDR2 LQKENI. Trimming stripped 0 bases from V and 2 bases from J, with 4 bases between. CDR3 length: 13 amino acids.

CDR3 sequence reads: CASSSGTSGEKLFF. CDR3 nucleotide sequence: TGCGCCAGCAGCTCCGGGACATCTGGTGAAAAACTGTTTTTT. V is TRBV5-1 and J is TRBJ1-4; possible D gene TRBD1, 6 bases. Germline assignment: CDR1 SGHRS and CDR2 YFSETQ. This CDR3 region has 14 residues. V was pared by 3 bases and J by 7 bases, with 13 bases between.

The rearrangement joins TRBV4-1 to TRBJ2-3; 7 positions agree with TRBD2. The germline CDR1 and CDR2 sequences are MGHRA and YSYEKL. V was pared by 0 bases and J by 10 bases, with 4 bases of the junction left unmatched. The CDR3 length is 13 residues. The CDR3 DNA is TGCGCCAGCAGCCAAGAAATAGCGGGTGCGCAGTATTTT. It specifies CASSQEIAGAQYF.

The chain links TRBV30 to TRBJ1-5, with D unclear. From germline, CDR1 is GTSNPN and CDR2 SVGIG (reference sequence). Trimming pared 0 bases from V and 2 bases from J, leaving 8 bases between. There are 14 residues in the CDR3. Here the CDR3 DNA reads TGTGCCTGGAGTGTTTGGCAAGGCAATCAGCCCCAGCATTTT. Protein product: CAWSVWQGNQPQHF.

The gene calls are TRBV18 and TRBJ2-1, with 9 bases identical to TRBD2. The CDR3 extends over 17 amino acids. The V gene's germline CDR1 is KGHSH and CDR2 LQKENI. V lost 2 bases to trimming and J lost 7 bases; unmatched junction nucleotides: 12. The CDR3 here is CASSPSARGGFRNEQFF. CDR3 sequence (DNA): TGTGCCAGCTCACCATCGGCGCGGGGGGGCTTTAGGAATGAGCAGTTCTTC.

This chain uses TRBV5-4 with TRBJ1-5; no firm D call. V lost 0 bases, J lost 9 bases, and 10 bases lay in between. The CDR3 contains 13 residues. Germline V gene lookup returns CDR1 SGHNT and CDR2 YYREEE (reference sequence). The CDR3 nucleotides are TGTGCCAGCAGCTTGGGCGCCCGGGGGCCCCAGCATTTT. This encodes CASSLGARGPQHF.

The rearrangement links TRBV2 to TRBJ1-3; weak D call: TRBD1 (6 bases). This CDR3 has 17 amino acids. V shed 6 bases and J shed 4 bases, with 22 bases lying between them. The germline V gene encodes CDR1 SNHLY and CDR2 FYNNEI. The CDR3 reads CASSKGAYRVGGNTIYF. The CDR3 DNA is TGTGCCAGCAGCAAAGGGGCCTACAGGGTAGGAGGAAACACCATATATTTT.

This sequence joins TRBV7-2 and TRBJ2-1; TRBD2 matches 8 bases. Unmatched junction bases numbered 19, after V lost 5 bases and J lost 13 bases. The CDR3 consists of 16 residues. Germline CDR1 reads SGHTA; CDR2 reads FQGNSA. CDR3 coding DNA: TGTGCCAGCAGCCTACAGCGGGGGACCATGAGTTGGGAACAGTTCTTC. Its protein product is CASSLQRGTMSWEQFF.